This T cell receptor (beta chain) was profiled in a study of technical replicates of blood from several donors. Some clones are missing from TCRdb's copy, which holds only in-frame ones; the method was immunoSEQ multiplex PCR. The repertoire holds around 50,000 clones, with around 96% as singletons. The CDR3 totals 15 residues. The V end was cut by 3 bases, the J end by 5 bases, with 14 bases between. The V gene's germline CDR1 is MDHEN and CDR2 SYDVKM. This rearrangement joins TRBV28 to TRBJ1-5, with D perhaps TRBD1 (5 bases). The receptor was isolated from a human donor in good health. The sample was T cells isolated from PBMCs. CDR3 bases: TGTGCCAGCAGTTTGCTAAGGGGAGGATATCAGCCCCAGCATTTT. It yields the protein CASSLLRGGYQPQHF.